The 21 T cell receptor beta chains presented below share a single source sample, sequenced in a study of CXCR3-negative and CXCR3-positive naive CD8 T cells. The TRB cDNA libraries were prepared by 5' RACE with UMI labels. TCRdb reprocessed the 5' RACE reads and reports one entry per CDR3 protein, with no DNA. Found here are some 9,600 distinct CDR3 sequences; the top ten clones hold about 0.93%. Sequencing was done on a sample of naive CXCR3- CD8+ T cells from blood. Indicated subset: CD45RO-CCR7+CD27+CD95- naive CD8+ T cells lacking CXCR3 (TNR3-). The receptors stem from a human donor in good health. Some clones in this sample may be carry-over from other donors' samples.

This clonotype ranks as medium-sized (0.01 to 0.1%) in terms of frequency. This chain joins TRBV20-1 and TRBJ2-1; TCRdb indicates TRBD2, and absent DNA this call remains unverified. The CDR3 is made up of 11 amino acids. Germline lookup yields CDR1 DFQATT and CDR2 SNEGSKA (reference sequence). The CDR3 region is CSASGLHEQFF.

This clonotype counts as medium-sized by frequency. The chain couples TRBV28 to TRBJ2-7; the TCRdb D gene call, TRBD2, has no DNA to confirm it. Per germline, CDR1 MDHEN and CDR2 SYDVKM. The CDR3 contains 14 residues. The CDR3 sequence is CASSSREIFYEQYF.

The genes are TRBV7-9 and TRBJ2-7. Germline V gives CDR1 SEHNR, CDR2 FQNEAQ (reference sequence). CDR3 size: 12 residues. This CDR3 reads CASSWDSTEQYF.

This clonotype is medium-sized by frequency. The chain has TRBV29-1 and TRBJ2-1; TCRdb names TRBD1, which stays unverified in the absence of DNA. The CDR3 covers 17 residues. Looked up from germline, CDR1 is SQVTM and CDR2 is ANQGSEA. CDR3: CSVPRQGPGESYNEQFF.

In terms of frequency, this clonotype is medium-sized. This CDR3 is CATSGAGIGETQYF. The chain combines TRBV15 with TRBJ2-5; no DNA is available, so the TRBD1 call from TCRdb remains unchecked. The CDR3 spans 14 residues. The germline V gene has CDR1 LNHNV and CDR2 YYDKDF (reference sequence). Full variable domain (rest looked up from reference TRBV15 and TRBJ2-5): DAMVIQNPRYQVTQFGKPVTLSCSQTLNHNVMYWYQQKSSQAPKLLFHYYDKDFNNEADTPDNFQSRRPNTSFCFLDIRSPGLGDTAMYLCATSGAGIGETQYFGPGTRLLVL.

The chain recombines TRBV29-1 with TRBJ1-2. The CDR3 has 13 amino acids. Germline CDR1 reads SQVTM; CDR2 reads ANQGSEA. This CDR3 reads CSVDPISNYGYTF.

Judged by frequency, this clonotype is medium-sized. The V call is TRBV10-3, the J call TRBJ1-1. CDR1 and CDR2 from the germline V gene are ENHRY and SYGVKD. This CDR3 region has 14 residues. The CDR3 reads CAISDPGRDTEAFF.

The rearrangement links TRBV21-1 to TRBJ1-6. TRBV21-1 constitutes a pseudogene. The CDR3 length is 14 residues. CDR3 residues: CASNRGRHNSPLHF.

V and J are TRBV2 and TRBJ2-1. The CDR3 contains 13 residues. Germline assignment: CDR1 SNHLY and CDR2 FYNNEI. Here the CDR3 reads CAHRDLGNNEQFF.

The V gene is TRBV29-1, the J gene TRBJ2-4; TCRdb indicates TRBD1, and absent DNA this call remains unverified. Germline values: CDR1 SQVTM, CDR2 ANQGSEA. This CDR3 has 16 amino acids. This chain's CDR3 is CSVELSQGGGKNIQYF.

This sequence joins TRBV4-1 and TRBJ2-1; without DNA, the TCRdb call of TRBD2 cannot be checked. Germline V gene lookup returns CDR1 MGHRA and CDR2 YSYEKL. This CDR3 is built from 17 residues. This CDR3 is CASSPYVTAEDYNEQFF.

This sequence joins TRBV28 and TRBJ2-3; TCRdb's D call, TRBD1, is unchecked because there is no DNA. The CDR3 totals 16 residues. The V gene's germline CDR1 is MDHEN and CDR2 SYDVKM. The CDR3 loop is CASSLRRGGSLDTQYF.

The chain is built from TRBV20-1 and TRBJ2-1. Germline V gene sequence: CDR1 DFQATT, CDR2 SNEGSKA (reference sequence). The length of the CDR3 is 15 residues. CDR3 residues: CSARLRGSSYNEQFF.

Frequency places this clonotype as medium-sized. This sequence joins TRBV20-1 and TRBJ1-1. This CDR3 region has 15 residues. CDR1 is DFQATT, CDR2 SNEGSKA, per germline (reference sequence). The CDR3 sequence: CSAFGDGIQNTEAFF.

The CDR3 loop reads CSGRLVASENTGELFF. The chain recombines TRBV29-1 with TRBJ2-2; the D call of TRBD2 rests on TCRdb alone, since no DNA is present to check it. The germline V gene encodes CDR1 SQVTM and CDR2 ANQGSEA. This CDR3 region has 16 residues.

The J gene is TRBJ1-1, the V gene TRBV5-1. The CDR3 consists of 17 residues. Germline V gene sequence: CDR1 SGHRS, CDR2 YFSETQ. This CDR3 is CASRKTDKTYMNTEAFF.

This clonotype is medium-sized by frequency. The rearrangement joins TRBV27 to TRBJ2-1; the TRBD2 assignment by TCRdb is unverifiable without DNA. The CDR3 covers 16 residues. CDR1 is MNHEY, CDR2 SMNVEV, per germline (reference sequence). CDR3: CASSSRSGSLFNEQFF.

V is TRBV11-3 and J is TRBJ2-5; TCRdb designates TRBD1, a call that cannot be tested without DNA. The CDR3 is made up of 13 amino acids. From germline, CDR1 is SGHNT and CDR2 YENEEA. CDR3: CASSQGQAETQYF.

This clonotype shows up as medium-sized by frequency. The rearrangement joins TRBV10-3 to TRBJ2-1; TCRdb's D call, TRBD1, is unchecked because there is no DNA. The CDR3 extends over 14 amino acids. Per germline, CDR1 ENHRY and CDR2 SYGVKD. The CDR3 here is CAISDRDGGNEQFF.

The chain carries TRBV12-3 or TRBV12-4 and TRBJ2-1. This CDR3 is 12 amino acids long. CDR3 residues: CASSPTMNEQFF.

Measured by frequency, this clonotype is medium-sized. J is TRBJ1-2 and V is TRBV25-1; absent DNA, TCRdb's TRBD1 call cannot be checked. Germline values: CDR1 MGHDK, CDR2 SYGVNS. This CDR3 is built from 14 residues. The CDR3 reads CASSAPDGLTGYTF.